A single sample is the source of the 14 T cell receptor beta chains below, sequenced in a study of cytomegalovirus exposure and HLA in healthy donors. The PCR ran on 60 Vbeta and 13 Jbeta primers. Sequenced by immunoSEQ multiplex PCR; TCRdb stores in-frame clones only, minus some. Of about 120,000 clones listed, around 73% were seen once; the top ten hold 5% to 6%. The sequenced sample consisted of PBMCs. The receptors were sampled from a woman between 25 and 40 years old in good health and CMV-seropositive.

The gene calls are TRBV6-1 and TRBJ1-2; 8 nucleotides line up with TRBD1. CDR3 size: 15 residues. With 8 bases clipped from V and 1 base from J, the junction kept 9 bases outside the gene matches. Looked up from germline, CDR1 is MNHNS and CDR2 is SASEGT. The CDR3 region is CASGEGTGINYGYTF. Here the CDR3 DNA reads TGTGCCAGCGGCGAAGGGACAGGAATTAACTATGGCTACACCTTC.

This clone has just a few counts. V usage is TRBV5-6 and J usage is TRBJ2-2; 9 nucleotides agree with TRBD1. The germline V gene has CDR1 SGHDT and CDR2 YYEEEE. CDR3 length: 17 amino acids. Germline trimming cut 4 bases from V and 5 bases from J; bases unmatched to any gene: 12. CDR3 loop: CASSPWGQGGKTGELFF. The CDR3 bases are TGTGCCAGCAGCCCCTGGGGACAGGGTGGGAAGACCGGGGAGCTGTTTTTT.

The rearrangement joins TRBV19 to TRBJ2-5, with D perhaps matching TRBD1 (5 bases). V lost 3 bases to trimming and J lost 4 bases, with 12 bases between them. This CDR3 is 14 amino acids long. The germline gives CDR1 LNHDA, CDR2 SQIVND (reference sequence). The CDR3 sequence: CASSIRPGSETQYF. CDR3 in DNA: TGTGCCAGTAGTATCCGTCCAGGGTCAGAGACCCAGTACTTC.

This sequence joins TRBV5-1 and TRBJ2-1; 9 bases align to TRBD2. Trimming removed 4 bases from V and 4 bases from J; junction bases left unmatched: 9. The CDR3 has 16 residues. Germline CDR1 reads SGHRS; CDR2 reads YFSETQ. CDR3 loop: CASSPGAGGPYNEQFF. The CDR3 nucleotides are TGCGCCAGCAGCCCCGGGGCGGGAGGGCCTTACAATGAGCAGTTCTTC.

The chain links TRBV10-3 to TRBJ1-2, with TRBD1 identical over 9 bases. The CDR3 is made up of 11 amino acids. J was trimmed by 8 bases and V by 10 bases; bases with no gene match: 5. Per germline, CDR1 ENHRY and CDR2 SYGVKD. The CDR3 sequence is CASGTGQGYTF. The CDR3 region has the DNA TGTGCCAGCGGGACAGGGCAAGGCTACACCTTC.

This clone appeared a single time. This rearrangement joins TRBV10-3 to TRBJ1-1; no definite D call. The CDR3 runs to 15 residues. With 0 bases removed from V and 0 bases from J, the gap between germline ends came to 8 bases. Germline V gene sequence: CDR1 ENHRY, CDR2 SYGVKD. Here the CDR3 DNA reads TGTGCCATCAGTGAGTCAAGAGCCATGAACACTGAAGCTTTCTTT. This gives the protein CAISESRAMNTEAFF.

The sample holds a few counts of this clone. The chain links TRBV18 to TRBJ1-2; D is perhaps TRBD1 (5 bases). Trimming shortened V by 3 bases and J by 6 bases, and 20 bases separated the two germline ends. This CDR3 comprises 16 residues. Germline CDR1 reads KGHSH; CDR2 reads LQKENI. Here the CDR3 reads CASSPLTLGGEDGYTF. CDR3 in DNA: TGTGCCAGCTCACCCCTCACTCTTGGAGGGGAAGATGGCTACACCTTC.

J is TRBJ2-7 and V is TRBV5-1; TRBD2 might be the D (5 bases). There are 12 residues in the CDR3. Trimming stripped 3 bases from V and 3 bases from J, with 7 bases between. In germline, CDR1 is SGHRS, CDR2 YFSETQ. CDR3 sequence (DNA): TGCGCCAGCAGCTCGGGGAACTACGAGCAGTACTTC. Translating gives CASSSGNYEQYF.

This rearrangement joins TRBV10-3 to TRBJ2-7; tentative D call: TRBD2 (5 bases). CDR3 length equals 13 residues. Germline CDR1 is ENHRY and CDR2 is SYGVKD. Trimming took 4 bases from V and 1 from J, leaving 8 bases between them. This CDR3 is CAISAGGSYEQYF. For the CDR3, the DNA is TGTGCCATCAGTGCTGGCGGGTCCTACGAGCAGTACTTC.

The chain employs TRBV7-9 and TRBJ2-3, with 8 bases lining up with TRBD2. CDR3 size: 13 residues. The J segment lost 5 bases and the V segment lost 5 bases, leaving 3 bases of the junction unmatched. Germline V gene lookup returns CDR1 SEHNR and CDR2 FQNEAQ (reference sequence). Written as DNA, the CDR3 is TGTGCCAGCAGCGGGACTAGTCAAGATACGCAGTATTTT. This sequence encodes CASSGTSQDTQYF. The full variable domain, in which reference TRBV7-9 and TRBJ2-3 provide the parts outside the CDR3, is DTGVSQNPRHKITKRGQNVTFRCDPISEHNRLYWYRQTLGQGPEFLTYFQNEAQLEKSRLLSDRFSAERPKGSFSTLEIQRTEQGDSAMYLCASSGTSQDTQYFGPGTRLTVL.

The chain joins TRBV5-6 to TRBJ2-5; D is possibly TRBD2 (6 bases). The CDR3 spans 16 residues. The ends were cut back, 4 bases at V and 5 bases at J, with 21 bases in the middle. CDR1 is SGHDT, CDR2 YYEEEE, per germline. The CDR3 coding sequence is TGTGCCAGCAGCCCCCTGGGCGGGGCCTTGAGGGAGACCCAGTACTTC. Its protein is CASSPLGGALRETQYF.

This clone was recorded a few times. The chain recombines TRBV1 with TRBJ2-4; TRBD2 reflects the table's D call only, with no check against the DNA. TRBV1 is listed as a pseudogene. This CDR3 is built from 18 residues. For the CDR3, the DNA is TGCACCAGCAGCCAAGGGCCACTAGCGGGGTTAGCCAAAAACATTCAGTACTTC. It yields the protein CTSSQGPLAGLAKNIQYF.

This clone has a handful of counts. The V call is TRBV4-2, the J call TRBJ1-3; TRBD1 might be the D (6 bases). The CDR3 has 17 residues. Germline lookup yields CDR1 LGHNA and CDR2 YNFKEQ. V was clipped by 0 bases and J by 4 bases, with 16 bases between them. For the CDR3, the DNA is TGTGCCAGCAGCCAAGATTTGTTTGAGACAGGCGGAAACACCATATATTTT. Translation gives CASSQDLFETGGNTIYF.

This clone was counted between two and nine times. The chain joins TRBV27 to TRBJ1-4; 10 bases are a match to TRBD1. Germline CDR1 is MNHEY and CDR2 is SMNVEV (reference sequence). J lost 8 bases, V lost 6 bases, and 6 bases had no gene match. CDR3 length equals 14 residues. CDR3 loop: CASSPGQGTEKLFF. CDR3 sequence (DNA): TGTGCCAGCAGCCCGGGACAGGGGACGGAAAAACTGTTTTTT. The full variable domain, with the rest looked up from reference TRBV27 and TRBJ1-4, is EAQVTQNPRYLITVTGKKLTVTCSQNMNHEYMSWYRQDPGLGLRQIYYSMNVEVTDKGDVPEGYKVSRKEKRNFPLILESPSPNQTSLYFCASSPGQGTEKLFFGSGTQLSVL.